The 27 T cell receptor beta chains in this list originate from one sample, sequenced in a study of shared clonotypes between healthy human individuals. The repertoire was sequenced with immunoSEQ multiplex PCR; TCRdb's copy has only in-frame clones and lacks some. Among roughly 500,000 clones, 95% to 97% were seen once, and the ten largest hold about 0.057%. Sequencing input: naive CD4+ T cells sorted from blood. Described subset: CD45RA+ positively selected. The origin of the receptors is a woman aged 25 to 39 in good health.

This clone was counted once. The rearrangement joins TRBV11-2 to TRBJ1-3; the D is unclear. Trimming shortened V by 5 bases and J by 2 bases, and 16 bases separated the two germline ends. From germline, CDR1 is SGHAT and CDR2 FQNNGV. The CDR3 sequence is 16 residues long. The CDR3 protein is CASSLDAAGTGNTIYF. The DNA for the CDR3 is TGTGCCAGCAGCCTTGATGCTGCCGGGACTGGAAACACCATATATTTT.

The chain recombines TRBV30 with TRBJ1-1, with D possibly being TRBD1 (5 bases). The germline V gene has CDR1 GTSNPN and CDR2 SVGIG (reference sequence). Between the trimmed V and J ends, which lost 3 bases and 4 bases, there was a span of 18 bases. This CDR3 contains 15 residues. In DNA form, the CDR3 reads TGTGCCTGGAGGATTCTCGGGGGGATCGTCACTGAAGCTTTCTTT. It translates to CAWRILGGIVTEAFF.

The V gene is TRBV11-2, the J gene TRBJ1-1, with D possibly TRBD1 on 5 matching bases. Germline V lookup: CDR1 SGHAT, CDR2 FQNNGV. The CDR3 contains 17 residues. The V and J ends lost 1 base and 2 bases respectively, with 17 bases between them. In DNA form, the CDR3 reads TGTGCCAGCAGCTTAGGTTGGAACCCGGGACGCAACACTGAAGCTTTCTTT. Translation: CASSLGWNPGRNTEAFF.

The chain links TRBV20-1 to TRBJ2-1; no reliable D call. Germline V gene data show CDR1 as DFQATT and CDR2 as SNEGSKA (reference sequence). Trimming removed 7 bases from V and 8 bases from J, with 6 bases in between. The CDR3 consists of 9 residues. The CDR3, as DNA: TGCAGTGTAGGTCATGAGCAGTTCTTC. This translates into CSVGHEQFF.

The chain is built from TRBV5-1 and TRBJ2-2; the D call may be TRBD1 or TRBD2 (5 bases each). V gave up 5 bases and J gave up 3 bases, with 14 bases separating them. The CDR3 has 15 amino acids. Looked up from germline, CDR1 is SGHRS and CDR2 is YFSETQ. CDR3 DNA: TGCGCCAGCAGTCGGGGCAGGACCGACACCGGGGAGCTGTTTTTT. Protein: CASSRGRTDTGELFF.

The chain joins TRBV2 to TRBJ1-5; TRBD1 is a possible D gene (5 bases). This CDR3 region has 13 residues. Trimming removed 8 bases from V and 5 bases from J, with 13 bases in between. Germline loops: CDR1 SNHLY, CDR2 FYNNEI. CDR3 in amino acids: CASGGNTDQPQHF. The CDR3 bases are TGTGCCAGCGGGGGGAACACTGATCAGCCCCAGCATTTT.

V gene TRBV6-6 combines with J gene TRBJ2-5, with D perhaps matching TRBD1 or TRBD2 (5 bases each). The tail of the sequence fits TRBJ2-7 better, so the J call may be wrong. Germline V lookup: CDR1 MNHNY, CDR2 SVGAGI (reference sequence). This CDR3 has 16 residues. The CDR3 nucleotides read TGTGCCAGCAGTTACGGGACGGGGATCTCCACCTACGAGCAGTACTTC. Encoded protein: CASSYGTGISTYEQYF.

As DNA, the CDR3 is TGTGCCAGTAGTAGGGACAGGGGTGGCAATCAGCCCCAGCATTTT. It specifies CASSRDRGGNQPQHF. This chain joins TRBV19 and TRBJ1-5, with TRBD1 matching 10 bases. The CDR3 contains 15 residues. V dropped 4 bases and J dropped 2; count of bases not matched to a gene: 2. Germline CDR1 LNHDA, CDR2 SQIVND (reference sequence).

The chain has TRBV21-1 and TRBJ2-5; the table's D call, TRBD1, has no DNA check behind it. TRBV21-1 represents a pseudogene. This CDR3 has 16 amino acids. The chain's CDR3 is CASSNGTRTGLETQYF. The DNA of the CDR3 is TGTGCCAGCAGCAACGGAACTAGGACAGGTTTGGAGACCCAGTACTTC.

The chain carries TRBV2 and TRBJ2-7; 9 bases line up with TRBD1. The germline V gene encodes CDR1 SNHLY and CDR2 FYNNEI. With 7 bases clipped from V and 5 bases from J, the junction kept 9 bases outside the gene matches. This CDR3 region has 14 residues. CDR3 in DNA: TGTGCCAGCAACCGACTTCGGACAGGGGACGAGCAGTACTTC. This encodes CASNRLRTGDEQYF.

V is TRBV4-1 and J is TRBJ2-7, with 7 bases lining up with TRBD1. Trimming cost V 2 bases and J 6 bases; bases outside gene matches: 16. Germline V lookup: CDR1 MGHRA, CDR2 YSYEKL. The CDR3 consists of 17 residues. The CDR3 protein is CASSQSPTGPGVGEQYF. The CDR3 DNA reads as TGCGCCAGCAGCCAATCCCCGACAGGGCCGGGCGTTGGCGAGCAGTACTTC.

The gene calls are TRBV28 and TRBJ2-7; no definite D call. The V gene's germline CDR1 is MDHEN and CDR2 SYDVKM. The CDR3 is 23 residues long. The germline V and J ends were trimmed by 4 bases and 0 bases, with 37 bases remaining between them. CDR3 sequence: CASSSFIPRRIGIHFYPSYEQYF. The CDR3, as DNA: TGTGCCAGCAGTTCATTTATCCCCCGTAGAATCGGAATCCACTTTTACCCCTCCTACGAGCAGTACTTC.

The chain employs TRBV5-1 and TRBJ2-7; maybe TRBD2 (6 bases). The V gene's germline CDR1 is SGHRS and CDR2 YFSETQ. The V end lost 0 bases, the J end lost 6 bases, and 22 bases lay between the germline ends. The CDR3 is made up of 17 amino acids. The CDR3 here is CASSLAVREWGRGEQYF. CDR3 DNA sequence: TGCGCCAGCAGCTTGGCCGTTCGGGAGTGGGGTCGGGGCGAGCAGTACTTC.

The chain couples TRBV7-8 to TRBJ2-3; 7 bases agree with TRBD1. The CDR3 totals 15 residues. Germline V gene sequence: CDR1 SGHVS, CDR2 FQNEAQ. Trimming at V came to 2 bases and at J to 0 bases, leaving 2 bases not matched to a gene. CDR3 nucleotides: TGTGCCAGCAGCTTAATGGGACAGAGCACAGATACGCAGTATTTT. This encodes CASSLMGQSTDTQYF.

This chain links TRBV5-1 with TRBJ2-2; 9 bases fit TRBD2. The CDR3 contains 16 residues. Losses at the gene ends were 4 bases for V and 3 bases for J; bases not matched to a gene: 7. Germline CDR1 and CDR2: SGHRS and YFSETQ. Here the CDR3 DNA reads TGCGCCAGCAGCCTCCGGCCTAGCGGGGACACCGGGGAGCTGTTTTTT. Translated: CASSLRPSGDTGELFF.

This clone was observed a single time. The gene calls are TRBV6-6 and TRBJ1-3; D gene ambiguous. There are 15 residues in the CDR3. Deletions cut 0 bases from V and 0 bases from J, with 6 bases between. Germline V gives CDR1 MNHNY, CDR2 SVGAGI (reference sequence). CDR3 region: CASSYSSISGNTIYF. The CDR3 bases are TGTGCCAGCAGTTACTCGAGTATCTCTGGAAACACCATATATTTT.

This chain uses TRBV9 with TRBJ2-7, with D perhaps assigned TRBD1 or TRBD2 (5 bases each). Germline V gene sequence: CDR1 SGDLS, CDR2 YYNGEE. Trimming took off 5 bases at V and 3 bases at J, with 15 bases between the two ends. The CDR3 totals 14 residues. CDR3 sequence reads: CASSAHRDGYEQYF. The DNA of the CDR3 is TGTGCCAGCAGTGCCCACCGGGACGGCTACGAGCAGTACTTC.

To note about this clone: Sequence at one end of the junction differs from germline and may be a read error. The chain employs TRBV5-1 and TRBJ2-7, with 9 bases matching TRBD1. This CDR3 contains 13 residues. The germline gives CDR1 SGHRS, CDR2 YFSETQ. CDR3 protein: CASSIGQGYYGDF. The CDR3 coding sequence is TGCGCCAGCAGCATCGGACAGGGGTACTACGGTGACTTC.

The V gene is TRBV18, the J gene TRBJ2-2, with D unclear. CDR1 and CDR2 (germline): KGHSH, LQKENI. V lost 3 bases and J 6 bases, leaving 20 bases between the germline ends. CDR3 length: 17 amino acids. The CDR3 nucleotides are TGTGCCAGCTCACCCAGTCGATGGGATTGGAGCTCCGGGGAGCTGTTTTTT. Its translation: CASSPSRWDWSSGELFF.

The chain combines TRBV5-4 with TRBJ1-1; a possible D gene is TRBD1 (5 bases). The CDR3 is made up of 14 amino acids. The germline CDR1 and CDR2 sequences are SGHNT and YYREEE (reference sequence). V was trimmed by 4 bases and J by 3 bases, leaving 13 bases between them. As DNA, the CDR3 is TGTGCCAGCAGCCTCAGCGGGGGATACACTGAAGCTTTCTTT. Its protein is CASSLSGGYTEAFF.

The chain recombines TRBV29-1 with TRBJ2-1; TRBD2 agrees at 7 bases. After removal of 0 bases from V and 4 bases from J, the junction contained 9 bases not matched to a gene. From germline, CDR1 is SQVTM and CDR2 ANQGSEA. The length of the CDR3 is 16 residues. CDR3 residues: CSVEDHGLVLYNEQFF. The DNA of the CDR3 is TGCAGCGTTGAAGATCATGGACTAGTACTTTACAATGAGCAGTTCTTC.

This chain joins TRBV5-1 and TRBJ2-7; 7 nucleotides agree with TRBD2. CDR1 is SGHRS, CDR2 YFSETQ, per germline. After removal of 4 bases from V and 0 bases from J, the junction contained 7 bases not matched to a gene. This CDR3 spans 15 amino acids. This CDR3 is CASSANAGASYEQYF. CDR3 sequence (DNA): TGCGCCAGCAGCGCCAACGCGGGAGCCTCCTACGAGCAGTACTTC.

V gene TRBV7-6 combines with J gene TRBJ2-5; 9 nucleotides match TRBD2. CDR1 SGHVS and CDR2 FNYEAQ come from the germline V gene. After removal of 5 bases from V and 5 bases from J, the junction contained 15 bases not matched to a gene. CDR3 length: 17 amino acids. CDR3 in DNA: TGTGCCAGCAGCCCGGAGTGGGCGGGAGGGCCAGGGGAGACCCAGTACTTC. It specifies CASSPEWAGGPGETQYF.

Here the CDR3 DNA reads TGTGCCAGCAGCCATCCCAGGGGCCCCGGGGGCACCATATATTTT. Translation: CASSHPRGPGGTIYF. This sequence joins TRBV7-9 and TRBJ1-3, with TRBD1 as a possible D gene (6 bases). CDR3 length: 15 amino acids. Germline V gene lookup returns CDR1 SEHNR and CDR2 FQNEAQ (reference sequence). V lost 5 bases and J 9 bases, leaving 20 bases between the germline ends.

The J gene is TRBJ2-7, the V gene TRBV28; 7 bases align to TRBD2. CDR1 and CDR2 from the germline V gene are MDHEN and SYDVKM. Losses at the gene ends were 6 bases for V and 2 bases for J; bases not matched to a gene: 7. The CDR3 totals 14 residues. The CDR3 loop is CASSLAVPPYEQYF. CDR3 bases: TGTGCCAGCAGCCTAGCGGTACCACCCTACGAGCAGTACTTC. Complete variable domain (other parts from reference TRBV28 and TRBJ2-7): DVKVTQSSRYLVKRTGEKVFLECVQDMDHENMFWYRQDPGLGLRLIYFSYDVKMKEKGDIPEGYSVSREKKERFSLILESASTNQTSMYLCASSLAVPPYEQYFGPGTRLTVT.

The V gene is TRBV5-1, the J gene TRBJ2-7, with TRBD2 matching 8 bases. Germline trimming cut 1 base from V and 2 bases from J; bases unmatched to any gene: 2. Looked up from germline, CDR1 is SGHRS and CDR2 is YFSETQ. The CDR3 runs 14 residues. This chain's CDR3 is CASSLSSGPYEQYF. In DNA form, the CDR3 reads TGCGCCAGCAGCTTGTCTAGCGGGCCCTACGAGCAGTACTTC.

This rearrangement joins TRBV7-9 to TRBJ1-1, with D hard to call. Germline-derived CDR1 and CDR2 are SEHNR and FQNEAQ (reference sequence). The CDR3 spans 13 residues. Trimming pared 0 bases from V and 5 bases from J, leaving 7 bases between. In nucleotides, the CDR3 is TGTGCCAGCAGCTTAGCCCAGGCTACTGAAGCTTTCTTT. It yields the protein CASSLAQATEAFF.